This section outlines one T cell receptor (beta chain) sequence together with its context. Antigen: not known. The source of the sample is a study of cytomegalovirus exposure and HLA in healthy donors. Study-wide background: Later analysis reported that the approximately 120 validation repertoires shared the platform of the 650 to 700 first-cohort repertoires.

Clones were read by immunoSEQ multiplex PCR, and TCRdb kept only the in-frame ones, dropping some. The table lists about 78,000 clones, 90% to 97% of them singletons. Study outcomes and limitations: Later, an analysis found that TCR clusters from the first cohort tended to co-occur in the 95 to 150 validation repertoires. The study labeled fewer than 200 TCR beta chains cytomegalovirus-associated. According to reports, the classifier identified cytomegalovirus status with high specificity and sensitivity.

The origin of this receptor is a man aged 18 to 29 in good health and CMV-seropositive. Input material: PBMCs.

This CDR3 is CASSSREGYNEQFF. CDR3 DNA: TGTGCCAGCAGTTCTAGAGAGGGCTACAATGAGCAGTTCTTC. V and J are TRBV27 and TRBJ2-1, with D perhaps TRBD2 (5 bases). Trimming removed 4 bases at V and 3 bases at J, with 10 bases between. This CDR3 contains 14 residues. Germline CDR1 reads MNHEY; CDR2 reads SMNVEV (reference sequence).